This T cell receptor (beta chain) originates from a study of T-cell reconstitution after alpha-beta-depleted transplantation in children. This clonotype has just a few counts. Its antigen is undetermined. The study's findings and limits: Approximately two months post-transplant, alpha-beta T cells reportedly originated from several hundred expanded graft clones.

Looked up from germline, CDR1 is SQVTM and CDR2 is ANQGSEA. CDR3 length: 12 amino acids. After removal of 7 bases from V and 6 bases from J, the junction contained 5 bases not matched to a gene. Unique molecular identifiers were built into the TCRbeta library. MiXCR was run by TCRdb on the PCR reads, yielding one entry per CDR3 protein. The sample includes around 960,000 distinct CDR3 sequences, around 30% of them seen just once. This receptor was obtained from a boy in the first two years of life who had a stem cell transplant for SCID, so the T cells may come from the graft donor. This sample comprised PBMCs, mostly from graft donor cells, obtained 360 days after TCRalphabeta/CD19-depleted stem cell transplant. V gene TRBV29-1 combines with J gene TRBJ2-7; 11 bases agree with TRBD1. The CDR3 DNA follows: TGCAGCGCTACGGGACAGGGGGGCGAGCAGTACTTC. As protein: CSATGQGGEQYF.